These T cell receptor beta chains were read from a single sample in a study of early T cells in non-severe SARS-CoV-2 infection. TCRdb recomputed calls from the 5' RACE reads with MiXCR, one row per CDR3 protein. The sample shows 95,000 to 110,000 distinct CDR3 sequences, more than 9.5% of them seen only once. The sequenced material came from whole blood. These receptors all come from an adult who was a healthcare worker with PCR-confirmed SARS-CoV-2 infection or an uninfected control (not recorded which). Both conserved end residues are part of each CDR3. The D gene is left open where the match is weak. For some rows the clone size is stated as once, few or many, or as a class when expanded; others skip it.

V: TRBV29-1
size: .
D: .
J: TRBJ1-1
DNA: TGCAGCGCTGAAGGAGGCGAAGCTTTCTTT
CDR3: CSAEGGEAFF

V: TRBV7-2
size: many
D: .
J: TRBJ2-4
DNA: TGTGCCAGCAGTCCCCAGGGAAGGGCCAAAAACATTCAGTACTTC
CDR3: CASSPQGRAKNIQYF

V: TRBV5-1
size: few
D: .
J: TRBJ2-1
DNA: TGCGCCAGCAGCCTGGGGGCTAGCGGTTACAATGAGCAGTTCTTC
CDR3: CASSLGASGYNEQFF

V: TRBV7-2
size: many
D: .
J: TRBJ2-5
DNA: TGTGCCAGCAGCTTATTGGGCATCCAAGAGACCCAGTACTTC
CDR3: CASSLLGIQETQYF

V: TRBV10-3
size: .
D: TRBD2
J: TRBJ2-7
DNA: TGTGCCATCAGTGACCCAAAACCCGGGACTAGCGGCTACGAGCAGTACTTC
CDR3: CAISDPKPGTSGYEQYF

V: TRBV5-1
size: medium-sized
D: .
J: TRBJ2-2
DNA: TGCGCCAGCAGCGCCAGACAGAATCCGAACACCGGGGAGCTGTTTTTT
CDR3: CASSARQNPNTGELFF

V: TRBV7-9
size: few
D: .
J: TRBJ1-2
DNA: TGTGCCAGCAGCCCCCGCCCTGGGGCTAACTATGGCTACACCTTC
CDR3: CASSPRPGANYGYTF

V: TRBV19
size: many
D: TRBD1
J: TRBJ1-5
DNA: TGTGCCAGTAGTATACCAGACAGGGGTTCTCAGCCCCAGCATTTT
CDR3: CASSIPDRGSQPQHF

V: TRBV7-2
size: many
D: .
J: TRBJ2-7
DNA: TGTGCCAGCTCAGCCCAGGGGGGGCGCACCTACGAGCAGTACTTC
CDR3: CASSAQGGRTYEQYF

V: TRBV5-1
size: few
D: .
J: TRBJ1-2
DNA: TGCGCCAGCAGCTTGGATGGTCGCAGATATGGCTACACCTTC
CDR3: CASSLDGRRYGYTF

V: TRBV5-5
size: few
D: .
J: TRBJ1-5
DNA: TGTGCCAGCAGCTTGGAACCACAGGATTCGGGCCAGCCCCAGCATTTT
CDR3: CASSLEPQDSGQPQHF

V: TRBV5-1
size: few
D: TRBD1
J: TRBJ2-7
DNA: TGCGCCAGCAGCCTCCAGGGGGCACAGAACGAGCAGTACTTC
CDR3: CASSLQGAQNEQYF

V: TRBV29-1
size: .
D: .
J: TRBJ2-1
DNA: TGCAGCGTTGAGACGGGATTGGGAAACAATGAGCAGTTCTTC
CDR3: CSVETGLGNNEQFF

V: TRBV6-5
size: many
D: .
J: TRBJ2-1
DNA: TGTGCCAGCAGCTATTCCCCAAGGGATGAGCAGTTCTTC
CDR3: CASSYSPRDEQFF

V: TRBV7-9
size: .
D: .
J: TRBJ1-6
DNA: TGTGCCAGCAGCTTAGCAGGGGGAAACTCACCCCTCCACTTT
CDR3: CASSLAGGNSPLHF

V: TRBV14
size: many
D: .
J: TRBJ2-3
DNA: TGTGCCACCCGCCCCGTTATATATGCCACAGATACGCAGTATTTT
CDR3: CATRPVIYATDTQYF

V: TRBV21-1
size: .
D: .
J: TRBJ1-5
DNA: TGTGCCAGCAGCAAAGGGCAGGGTGTTCAGCCCCAGCATTTT
CDR3: CASSKGQGVQPQHF

V: TRBV5-1
size: many
D: .
J: TRBJ2-5
DNA: TGCGCCAGCAGCCGCCAAGAGACCCAGTACTTC
CDR3: CASSRQETQYF

V: TRBV7-2
size: .
D: .
J: TRBJ1-2
DNA: TGTGCCAGCAGCCGCTCGGACAAAAACTATGGCTACACCTTC
CDR3: CASSRSDKNYGYTF

V: TRBV20-1
size: few
D: TRBD2
J: TRBJ2-7
DNA: TGCAGTGCTAGAGGGACTAATATAGCGGGAGGTACCTACGAGCAGTACTTC
CDR3: CSARGTNIAGGTYEQYF

V: TRBV7-2
size: many
D: TRBD1
J: TRBJ2-5
DNA: TGTGCCAGCAGCTTACGCGGCTCCAGGGGGCAAGAGACCCAGTACTTC
CDR3: CASSLRGSRGQETQYF

V: TRBV29-1
size: .
D: .
J: TRBJ2-5
DNA: TGCAGCGCTGAAGGTTCAGTCAACCAAGAGACCCAGTACTTC
CDR3: CSAEGSVNQETQYF

V: TRBV18
size: few
D: TRBD2
J: TRBJ2-3
DNA: TGTGCCAGCTCACCGACTAGCGGCAACACAGATACGCAGTATTTT
CDR3: CASSPTSGNTDTQYF

V: TRBV11-3
size: .
D: TRBD2
J: TRBJ2-3
DNA: TGTGCCAGCAGCCCAAGGACTAGCGGGGGGACAGATACGCAGTATTTT
CDR3: CASSPRTSGGTDTQYF

V: TRBV7-2
size: many
D: .
J: TRBJ2-7
DNA: TGTGCCAGCAGCTTCGCTCTCGGCGAGCAGTACTTC
CDR3: CASSFALGEQYF

V: TRBV7-2
size: few
D: .
J: TRBJ1-3
DNA: TGTGCCAGCAGCCCCTACTCTGGAAACACCATATATTTT
CDR3: CASSPYSGNTIYF

V: TRBV6-1
size: many
D: .
J: TRBJ2-5
DNA: TGTGCCAGCAGTGAAGCAGGGACCCAGTACTTC
CDR3: CASSEAGTQYF

V: TRBV6-5
size: .
D: TRBD1
J: TRBJ2-6
DNA: TGTGCCAGCAGTTACCTTCGGGACAGCATCCTCTCTGGGGCCAACGTCCTGACTTTC
CDR3: CASSYLRDSILSGANVLTF

V: TRBV18
size: few
D: TRBD1
J: TRBJ1-1
DNA: TGTGCCAGCTCTCCCGGGACAGGGGGCACTGAAGCTTTCTTT
CDR3: CASSPGTGGTEAFF

V: TRBV28
size: many
D: TRBD1
J: TRBJ1-1
DNA: TGTGCCAGCAGACAAGGGGGCGCGCGTGGAGCTTTCTTT
CDR3: CASRQGGARGAFF

V: TRBV4-1
size: few
D: .
J: TRBJ2-5
DNA: TGCGCCAGCAGCCAAGAGCCCTATCTCGAGGAGACCCAGTACTTC
CDR3: CASSQEPYLEETQYF

V: TRBV4-1
size: few
D: TRBD1
J: TRBJ1-2
DNA: TGCGCCAGCAGCCAGGTATGGGACAGGGGCAGCTATGGCTACACCTTC
CDR3: CASSQVWDRGSYGYTF

V: TRBV18
size: many
D: .
J: TRBJ2-1
DNA: TGTGCCAGCTCACCGGATTTGCGGTATAAGACTTCAGGGGCGATTTACAATGAGCAGTTCTTC
CDR3: CASSPDLRYKTSGAIYNEQFF

V: TRBV7-2
size: few
D: .
J: TRBJ1-2
DNA: TGTGCCAGCAGCCTACGACAGCCCCAAACGGCCAACTATGGCTACACCTTC
CDR3: CASSLRQPQTANYGYTF

V: TRBV7-9
size: many
D: .
J: TRBJ2-7
DNA: TGTGCCAGCAGCCCCCAGGGAGCGACGGGAGTCGGGTACGAGCAGTACTTC
CDR3: CASSPQGATGVGYEQYF

V: TRBV23-1
size: many
D: .
J: TRBJ2-7
DNA: TGCGCCAGCAGTCAAAACAGGGCAGGAAGGGACTACGAGCAGTACTTC
CDR3: CASSQNRAGRDYEQYF

V: TRBV5-6
size: .
D: .
J: TRBJ2-2
DNA: TGTGCCAGCAGCTCACAGGGGGAGCTGTTTTTT
CDR3: CASSSQGELFF

V: TRBV6-5
size: few
D: .
J: TRBJ2-7
DNA: TGTGCCAGCAGTTTAGGACAGTTGCTCTACGAGCAGTACTTC
CDR3: CASSLGQLLYEQYF